The next 8 T cell receptor beta chains were all read from a single sample in a study of cytomegalovirus exposure and HLA in healthy donors. Researchers ran the PCR with 60 Vbeta and 13 Jbeta primers. TCRdb's table, derived via immunoSEQ multiplex PCR, lists solely in-frame clones and lacks some. Of approximately 80,000 clones listed, roughly 73% are singletons. The sample taken for sequencing was PBMCs. The source is a woman aged 40 to 50 in good health and CMV-seropositive.

This sequence joins TRBV9 and TRBJ2-5; D possibly corresponds to TRBD2 (6 bases). The CDR3 is 15 residues long. V lost 3 bases and J lost 4, with 16 bases in between. The germline gives CDR1 SGDLS, CDR2 YYNGEE. The CDR3: CASSDRGSLIETQYF. In nucleotides, the CDR3 is TGTGCCAGCAGCGATCGGGGGAGTCTGATAGAGACCCAGTACTTC.

There are a few counts of this clone. V usage is TRBV30 and J usage is TRBJ2-1, with D tentatively TRBD2 (5 bases). The CDR3 loop spans 15 amino acids. Germline V gives CDR1 GTSNPN, CDR2 SVGIG (reference sequence). V shed 5 bases and J shed 5 bases, with 19 bases lying between them. The CDR3 loop is CAWHRQRAPHNEQFF. CDR3 coding DNA: TGTGCCTGGCATCGTCAGAGGGCTCCCCACAATGAGCAGTTCTTC.

The chain employs TRBV19 and TRBJ2-7, with 10 bases matching TRBD1. The CDR3 has 13 residues. Germline loops: CDR1 LNHDA, CDR2 SQIVND (reference sequence). The V segment lost 3 bases and the J segment 6 bases; nucleotides outside the gene matches: 2. The CDR3, as DNA: TGTGCCAGTAGTATGGGGACAGGGGCCGAGCAGTACTTC. It specifies CASSMGTGAEQYF.

V usage is TRBV5-1 and J usage is TRBJ1-4, with TRBD1 identical over 8 bases. Trimming removed 4 bases from V and 0 bases from J; junction bases left unmatched: 8. Germline-derived CDR1 and CDR2 are SGHRS and YFSETQ. This CDR3 region has 17 residues. The CDR3 bases are TGCGCCAGCAGCCCTTGGACAGGGAAGACAACTAATGAAAAACTGTTTTTT. Protein sequence: CASSPWTGKTTNEKLFF.

Concerning this clone itself: A junction end diverges from the germline sequence, so it may reflect a read error. The chain is built from TRBV5-1 and TRBJ2-7; 7 bases are shared with TRBD2. Per the germline V gene, CDR1 is SGHRS and CDR2 is YFSETQ. The CDR3 consists of 12 residues. The CDR3 reads CASRMGEGIGVF. Written as DNA, the CDR3 is TGCGCCAGCAGGATGGGGGAGGGCATAGGGGTCTTC.

This chain joins TRBV4-2 and TRBJ1-1; tentative D call: TRBD1 (6 bases). Germline V lookup: CDR1 LGHNA, CDR2 YNFKEQ. The V end lost 0 bases, the J end lost 5 bases, and 10 bases lay between the germline ends. The CDR3 has 14 residues. The DNA of the CDR3 is TGTGCCAGCAGCCAAGAAGGTCAGGGGACTGAAGCTTTCTTT. The encoded protein is CASSQEGQGTEAFF.

This rearrangement joins TRBV4-3 to TRBJ2-6; D perhaps matches TRBD1 (6 bases). V was shortened by 4 bases and J by 2 bases, with 6 bases between the two germline ends. The V gene's germline CDR1 is LGHNA and CDR2 YSLEER. The CDR3 runs 14 residues. This chain's CDR3 is CASSRTAGANVLTF. The DNA of the CDR3 is TGCGCCAGCAGCCGGACAGCTGGGGCCAACGTCCTGACTTTC.

The V and J genes are TRBV15 and TRBJ2-5, with D tentatively TRBD2 (5 bases). The length of the CDR3 is 13 residues. Trimming removed 3 bases at V and 5 bases at J, with 10 bases between. The germline CDR1 and CDR2 sequences are LNHNV and YYDKDF (reference sequence). CDR3 in amino acids: CATSRREIETQYF. Here the CDR3 DNA reads TGTGCCACCAGCAGGAGGGAGATCGAGACCCAGTACTTC.